This T cell receptor beta chain derives from a study of OX40 agonist ivuxolimab in advanced cancers. Assay used: immunoSEQ multiplex PCR; TCRdb lists only in-frame clones, some missing. The sample carries approximately 81,000 clones, around nine tenths recorded once. Study findings and constraints: More expanded clones were seen, on average, in CD8+ T cells than in CD4+. What antigens the expanded peripheral T cells recognized was never established.

This CDR3 has 18 amino acids. Germline lookup yields CDR1 SGHRS and CDR2 YFSETQ. Trimming pared 3 bases from V and 3 bases from J, leaving 24 bases between. As for this clone: Its antigen remains unidentified.

This receptor was taken from an adult with an advanced solid tumor such as melanoma, head and neck, liver or kidney cancer. V gene TRBV5-1 combines with J gene TRBJ2-5, with a tentative D call TRBD1 (6 bases). The source material was CD4+ or CD8+ T cells sorted from blood, sampled in a trial of the OX40 agonist ivuxolimab. The CDR3 region has the DNA TGCGCCAGCAGCTCAACACCGATTTCACAGGGTACTAAAGAGACCCAGTACTTC. Translated, it gives CASSSTPISQGTKETQYF.